These 15 T cell receptor beta chains share one sample of origin, sequenced in a study of human T cells and chemical hapten exposure (dated by TCRdb to the early 2020s). The sample's time point label is to be understood as: patch test 1, 2 weeks after DPC sensitization. This specimen's treatment or condition label, per the study, means: therapeutic diphenylcyclopropenone sensitization with weekly scalp DPC. Receptor libraries were prepared by RACE. Instrument used: NextSeq 500. TCRdb trimmed public reads at Q25 via fastp, called clones via MiXCR and kept in-frame beta chains. All rows with the same CDR3 protein become a single entry with the most common DNA and genes. For this sample the table gives around 53,000 distinct CDR3 sequences, of which around 9% were detected only once. Jointly, the top ten make up 4% to 5.5% of the sample. This specimen was whole blood, taken in connection with sensitization to the hapten diphenylcyclopropenone (DPC). These receptors all come from a woman in her forties or fifties with alopecia areata. Some clones in this sample may be carry-over from other donors' samples.

This clonotype appeared a few times. The chain couples TRBV20-1 to TRBJ2-2, with 7 bases lining up with TRBD1. The CDR3 extends over 15 amino acids. Per germline, CDR1 DFQATT and CDR2 SNEGSKA (reference sequence). The ends lost 3 bases at V and 6 bases at J; junction bases unmatched: 10. The CDR3 DNA reads TGCAGTGCTAGGATGACGGGACAGTTGGCCGGGGAGCTGTTTTTT. Residues: CSARMTGQLAGELFF.

The table lists this clonotype with many counts. The rearrangement links TRBV5-1 to TRBJ2-7; possibly TRBD1 for D (6 bases). CDR3 length: 13 amino acids. V was trimmed by 4 bases and J by 1 base, leaving 9 bases between them. The germline V gene encodes CDR1 SGHRS and CDR2 YFSETQ. The CDR3 is CASSLGQSYEQYF. The DNA for the CDR3 is TGCGCCAGCAGCCTTGGACAGTCCTACGAGCAGTACTTC.

This clonotype came up many times. The chain links TRBV13 to TRBJ2-5; TRBD1 matches 8 bases. CDR3 size: 16 residues. The V gene's germline CDR1 is PRHDT and CDR2 FYEKMQ (reference sequence). V gave up 3 bases and J gave up 3 bases; unmatched junction bases: 9. CDR3: CASSFETGDEEETQYF. The CDR3 DNA sequence: TGTGCCAGCAGCTTCGAGACAGGGGATGAGGAAGAGACCCAGTACTTC.

The V call is TRBV5-1, the J call TRBJ2-6; no reliable D call. CDR3 size: 15 residues. V was trimmed by 2 bases and J by 0 bases, leaving 6 bases between them. Germline V CDR1 and CDR2: SGHRS, YFSETQ. The CDR3 region is CASSLPDSGANVLTF. Here the CDR3 DNA reads TGCGCCAGCAGCTTACCAGACTCTGGGGCCAACGTCCTGACTTTC.

This clonotype has ten or more counts. For the CDR3, the DNA is TGCAGTGCTCCAAACCTACGAGGAGGCACCACAGATACGCAGTATTTT. It codes for CSAPNLRGGTTDTQYF. The rearrangement joins TRBV20-1 to TRBJ2-3, with D possibly being TRBD2 (5 bases). V gave up 5 bases and J gave up 2 bases, with 20 bases separating them. Germline V CDR1 and CDR2: DFQATT, SNEGSKA (reference sequence). This CDR3 contains 16 residues.

This clonotype was seen ten or more times. V gene TRBV3-1 combines with J gene TRBJ1-1, with no clear D. The CDR3 runs 13 residues. Germline CDR1 LGHDT, CDR2 YNNKEL (reference sequence). The V and J ends lost 0 bases and 0 bases respectively, with 2 bases between them. Here the CDR3 reads CASSQDLNTEAFF. CDR3 DNA sequence: TGTGCCAGCAGCCAAGATCTGAACACTGAAGCTTTCTTT.

This clonotype was counted at least ten times. The chain is built from TRBV28 and TRBJ2-1, with 12 bases matching TRBD1. The CDR3 consists of 17 residues. Germline V CDR1 and CDR2: MDHEN, SYDVKM. V gave up 11 bases and J gave up 2 bases; unmatched junction bases: 13. The CDR3 is CARLGRDRGLPYNEQFF. The CDR3 nucleotides read TGTGCCCGGCTAGGGCGGGACAGGGGGCTGCCCTACAATGAGCAGTTCTTC. The variable domain in full, completed from reference TRBV28 and TRBJ2-1, reads DVKVTQSSRYLVKRTGEKVFLECVQDMDHENMFWYRQDPGLGLRLIYFSYDVKMKEKGDIPEGYSVSREKKERFSLILESASTNQTSMYLCARLGRDRGLPYNEQFFGPGTRLTVL.

This clonotype has ten or more counts. The rearrangement joins TRBV10-1 to TRBJ2-3; D unclear. This CDR3 spans 15 amino acids. Trimming cost V 6 bases and J 4 bases, with 17 bases left between them. CDR1 and CDR2 from the germline V gene are WNHNN and SYGVQD (reference sequence). DNA of the CDR3: TGCGCCAGCAGCACCGGCCGGCGGCTAGCAGATACGCAGTATTTT. Translating it yields CASSTGRRLADTQYF.

This clonotype was observed at least ten times. The V and J genes are TRBV20-1 and TRBJ1-2; D might be TRBD1 (6 bases). Looked up from germline, CDR1 is DFQATT and CDR2 is SNEGSKA (reference sequence). V dropped 3 bases and J dropped 0 bases, with 17 bases sitting between them. CDR3 length: 16 amino acids. CDR3 nucleotide sequence: TGCAGTGCTAGTAGCTCGACAGGAGCCTCTAACTATGGCTACACCTTC. Protein product: CSASSSTGASNYGYTF.

This clonotype was counted ten times or more. The V gene is TRBV12-3 or TRBV12-4, the J gene TRBJ2-1; TRBD2 matches 8 bases. This CDR3 has 14 residues. J lost 7 bases, V lost 3 bases, and 5 bases had no gene match. CDR3 in DNA: TGTGCCAGCAGTTTGAGTAGCGGGGTGAATGAGCAGTTCTTC. As protein: CASSLSSGVNEQFF.

This clonotype was seen ten or more times. V is TRBV6-5 and J is TRBJ2-5; 8 bases fit TRBD1. V lost 2 bases, J lost 4 bases, and 6 bases stayed unmatched. Germline lookup yields CDR1 MNHEY and CDR2 SVGAGI. The CDR3 is made up of 15 amino acids. The CDR3 loop is CASSYDRGRGETQYF. CDR3 nucleotide sequence: TGTGCCAGCAGTTACGACAGGGGACGGGGAGAGACCCAGTACTTC.

In this sample, this clonotype turned up many times. CDR3 region: CASTGRERTYNEQFF. DNA of the CDR3: TGTGCCAGCACAGGGCGGGAGAGGACCTACAATGAGCAGTTCTTC. This sequence joins TRBV2 and TRBJ2-1; 7 nucleotides match TRBD2. Germline assignment: CDR1 SNHLY and CDR2 FYNNEI. The CDR3 covers 15 residues. The V segment lost 7 bases and the J segment 2 bases; nucleotides outside the gene matches: 8.

This clonotype was detected ten times or more. This chain links TRBV12-3 or TRBV12-4 with TRBJ2-6; 7 bases are a match to TRBD1. There are 17 residues in the CDR3. J was trimmed by 0 bases and V by 3 bases; bases with no gene match: 5. CDR3 in DNA: TGTGCCAGCAGTTTCGGGGACAGAAGCTCTGGGGCCAACGTCCTGACTTTC. Its protein product is CASSFGDRSSGANVLTF.

This clonotype appeared a few times. The rearrangement uses TRBV11-2 and TRBJ2-5, with D unresolved. CDR1 and CDR2 from the germline V gene are SGHAT and FQNNGV. CDR3 size: 14 residues. Deletions cut 1 base from V and 3 bases from J, with 9 bases between. CDR3 sequence: CASSLGTAKETQYF. The DNA of the CDR3 is TGTGCCAGCAGCTTAGGTACTGCTAAAGAGACCCAGTACTTC.

Comment on this clonotype: No conserved phenylalanine or tryptophan ends this CDR3, so it is likely a read error. V usage is TRBV12-3 or TRBV12-4 and J usage is TRBJ1-2, with D possibly being TRBD1 (5 bases). The CDR3 loop spans 17 amino acids. Between the trimmed V and J ends, which lost 5 bases and 7 bases, there was a span of 26 bases. CDR3 loop: CASSPPSVQGGASGYTI. CDR3 in DNA: TGTGCCAGCAGTCCCCCTTCTGTGCAGGGCGGGGCAAGTGGCTACACCATC.